Below, 16 T cell receptor beta chains from the same sample are listed, as sequenced in a study of cytomegalovirus exposure and HLA in healthy donors. PCR was performed using 60 Vbeta and 13 Jbeta primers. Here immunoSEQ multiplex PCR was the method, and the copy in TCRdb shows in-frame clones only, minus some. The data hold more than 110,000 clones, with less than 85% observed a single time. The sample comprised PBMCs. The source of these receptors is a woman aged 55-75 years in good health and CMV-seropositive.

V is TRBV29-1 and J is TRBJ2-1; 9 positions match TRBD1. This CDR3 has 15 residues. V shed 7 bases, J shed 8 bases, and the junction held 15 bases outside the gene matches. The V gene's germline CDR1 is SQVTM and CDR2 ANQGSEA. The CDR3 sequence is CSASGTGIVFDEQFF. CDR3 DNA sequence: TGCAGCGCCTCCGGGACAGGGATCGTTTTCGATGAGCAGTTCTTC.

V and J are TRBV4-2 and TRBJ2-3; TRBD1 might be the D (6 bases). Trimming shortened V by 4 bases and J by 3 bases, and 8 bases separated the two germline ends. In germline, CDR1 is LGHNA, CDR2 YNFKEQ. The CDR3 contains 13 residues. CDR3 bases: TGTGCCAGCAGCCGCGGACAGACAGATACGCAGTATTTT. Translation gives CASSRGQTDTQYF.

This clone was found a few times. This rearrangement joins TRBV29-1 to TRBJ1-1; tentative D call: TRBD1 (6 bases). The germline CDR1 and CDR2 sequences are SQVTM and ANQGSEA. With 6 bases removed from V and 2 bases from J, the gap between germline ends came to 10 bases. The CDR3 sequence is 12 residues long. CDR3: CSVYRVNTEAFF. The CDR3 coding sequence is TGCAGCGTCTACAGGGTCAACACTGAAGCTTTCTTT.

This clone was counted only a few times. The chain has TRBV6-5 and TRBJ1-2; 7 bases align to TRBD1. This CDR3 region has 14 residues. CDR1 is MNHEY, CDR2 SVGAGI, per germline. V gave up 6 bases and J gave up 7 bases; unmatched junction bases: 11. The chain's CDR3 is CASSQGQTRGGYTF. CDR3 nucleotides: TGTGCCAGCAGCCAGGGACAGACGCGGGGTGGCTACACCTTC.

The chain has TRBV30 and TRBJ1-2, with D perhaps TRBD1 (5 bases). Trimming stripped 0 bases from V and 8 bases from J, with 13 bases between. The germline CDR1 and CDR2 sequences are GTSNPN and SVGIG (reference sequence). The CDR3 extends over 13 amino acids. The CDR3, as DNA: TGTGCCTGGAGTGTACAAGACAGCTCCGGCTACACCTTC. This encodes CAWSVQDSSGYTF. Filled out from reference TRBV30 and TRBJ1-2, the complete variable domain reads SQTIHQWPATLVQPVGSPLSLECTVEGTSNPNLYWYRQAAGRGLQLLFYSVGIGQISSEVPQNLSASRPQDRQFILSSKKLLLSDSGFYLCAWSVQDSSGYTFGSGTRLTVV.

This chain connects TRBV19 to TRBJ2-3; D gene unclear. The CDR3 extends over 17 amino acids. V lost 4 bases, J lost 0 bases, and 17 bases lay in between. CDR1 is LNHDA and CDR2 is SQIVND in the germline V gene (reference sequence). DNA of the CDR3: TGTGCCAGTAGTACTCTCGAAGCTTCCCTTAGCACAGATACGCAGTATTTT. It specifies CASSTLEASLSTDTQYF.

CDR3: CASIGSSYEQYF. CDR3 sequence (DNA): TGTGCCAGCATAGGGAGTAGCTACGAGCAGTACTTC. The chain links TRBV5-6 to TRBJ2-7; D is possibly TRBD2 (5 bases). V shed 6 bases and J shed 3 bases, with 10 bases lying between them. This CDR3 spans 12 amino acids. CDR1 and CDR2 from the germline V gene are SGHDT and YYEEEE.

This clone was recorded once. The chain carries TRBV9 and TRBJ2-1, with 12 bases lining up with TRBD2. Germline CDR1 reads SGDLS; CDR2 reads YYNGEE. There are 15 residues in the CDR3. The V and J ends lost 4 bases and 4 bases, in that order; junction bases with no gene match: 3. The CDR3 DNA reads as TGTGCCAGCAGCAGTCTAGCGGGAGGGTACAATGAGCAGTTCTTC. Protein sequence: CASSSLAGGYNEQFF.

The chain combines TRBV4-2 with TRBJ1-2, with D possibly matching TRBD1 (6 bases). There are 18 residues in the CDR3. Germline CDR1 reads LGHNA; CDR2 reads YNFKEQ. Trimming removed 0 bases at V and 0 bases at J, with 17 bases between. The CDR3 sequence: CASSQDWSGGASNYGYTF. CDR3 in DNA: TGTGCCAGCAGCCAAGATTGGAGTGGGGGGGCATCTAACTATGGCTACACCTTC.

The gene calls are TRBV5-1 and TRBJ2-5; D may be TRBD2 (6 bases). The CDR3 runs to 15 residues. The V end lost 1 base, the J end lost 5 bases, and 15 bases lay between the germline ends. Germline CDR1 reads SGHRS; CDR2 reads YFSETQ. CDR3 amino acids: CASSLQAPGVETQYF. As DNA, the CDR3 is TGCGCCAGCAGCTTGCAGGCCCCGGGGGTGGAGACCCAGTACTTC.

The chain combines TRBV5-8 with TRBJ1-2, with 7 bases lining up with TRBD1. Trimming cost V 2 bases and J 2 bases; bases outside gene matches: 9. Per the germline V gene, CDR1 is SGHTS and CDR2 is YDEGEE. The CDR3 length is 16 residues. CDR3 sequence: CASSLESQGINYGYTF. CDR3 bases: TGTGCCAGCAGCTTAGAATCACAGGGGATAAACTATGGCTACACCTTC.

V and J are TRBV6-1 and TRBJ1-4, with D unresolved. Germline CDR1 reads MNHNS; CDR2 reads SASEGT. Trimming stripped 3 bases from V and 2 bases from J, with 10 bases between. The CDR3 spans 15 residues. The CDR3 sequence: CASSDTGWTNEKLFF. CDR3 nucleotide sequence: TGTGCCAGCAGTGATACCGGGTGGACTAATGAAAAACTGTTTTTT.

V gene TRBV5-8 combines with J gene TRBJ1-2; no definite D call. V was trimmed by 4 bases and J by 6 bases, leaving 10 bases between them. The CDR3 sequence is 12 residues long. Germline V gives CDR1 SGHTS, CDR2 YDEGEE. CDR3 protein: CASSPRSHGYTF. DNA for the CDR3: TGTGCCAGCAGCCCTCGGTCCCATGGCTACACCTTC.

The chain recombines TRBV19 with TRBJ1-5, with TRBD1 as a possible D gene (6 bases). The length of the CDR3 is 14 residues. The germline V and J ends were trimmed by 3 bases and 1 base, with 7 bases remaining between them. Germline V lookup: CDR1 LNHDA, CDR2 SQIVND (reference sequence). The CDR3 is CASSIQGSNQPQHF. DNA of the CDR3: TGTGCCAGTAGTATTCAGGGGAGCAATCAGCCCCAGCATTTT. Full variable domain (rest looked up from reference TRBV19 and TRBJ1-5): DGGITQSPKYLFRKEGQNVTLSCEQNLNHDAMYWYRQDPGQGLRLIYYSQIVNDFQKGDIAEGYSVSREKKESFPLTVTSAQKNPTAFYLCASSIQGSNQPQHFGDGTRLSIL.

The chain is built from TRBV5-6 and TRBJ1-5; 7 bases map to TRBD1. The CDR3 is made up of 15 amino acids. CDR1 and CDR2 from the germline V gene are SGHDT and YYEEEE. Trimming took 0 bases from V and 2 from J; bases not matched to a gene: 2. The CDR3 DNA follows: TGTGCCAGCAGCTTGGAGGGGGCTCGCAATCAGCCCCAGCATTTT. Protein product: CASSLEGARNQPQHF.

This clone was counted only a few times. This chain links TRBV2 with TRBJ2-5; D ambiguous. The CDR3 has 12 residues. Trimming pared 2 bases from V and 7 bases from J, leaving 8 bases between. Germline assignment: CDR1 SNHLY and CDR2 FYNNEI. The CDR3 DNA follows: TGTGCCAGCAGTGAAAGGTCGGGGACCCAGTACTTC. It yields the protein CASSERSGTQYF.